The T cell receptor beta chain under discussion was sequenced for a study of regulatory T cells in long-lasting Graves disease listed by TCRdb under 2021. Concerning the study at large: Patients with newly diagnosed Graves' disease had been on antithyroid drugs for under 3 months. Peripheral blood TCR sequencing and RNA sequencing compared persistent Graves' disease patients with newly diagnosed Graves' disease patients. The study was conducted in China and was registered as a clinical trial. A total of around 35 samples underwent TCR sequencing: some 13 from persistent and around 20 from newly diagnosed Graves' disease patients. Here is what the overall study found, with its caveats: Sequencing and analysis were restricted to the TCR beta chain. The authors acknowledged the small sample size as a limitation that may reduce accuracy. A larger number of public clonotypes was shared among persistent patients (approximately 2,600) than among newly diagnosed patients (about 990). Peripheral blood alone was examined, since thyroid tissue, which constituted the primary lesion, could not be accessed. Persistent Graves' disease patients showed lower TCR Shannon entropy and fewer highly expanded clones than newly diagnosed patients, suggesting clonal expansion. Persistent disease showed preferential use of TRBV28, TRBJ1-2 and TRBJ2-5, whereas newly diagnosed disease favored TRBV20-1 and TRBJ2-1.

Of note for this clonotype: Its specific antigen is unknown. No much larger clone exists at a distance of one base, and base qualities are not known.

The time point label here, explained by the study, means: newly diagnosed GD, antithyroid drugs for less than 3 months. RNA was extracted from PBMCs in TRIzol for both TCR sequencing and RNA sequencing. The diagnosis of Graves' disease was made according to American Thyroid Association guidelines. Recruitment of patients was carried out at an endocrinology department in Xi'an, China. From each patient, approximately 9 milliliters of peripheral blood was collected into an EDTA anticoagulant tube. Ficoll Paque Plus density gradient separation was used to isolate PBMCs, and no further T cell sorting was done. An Agilent 2100 Bioanalyzer and agarose gel were used to assess RNA quality, and a NanoDrop 2000 was used to measure RNA concentration. Preparation of the library involved multiplex PCR. The sequencing machine was an Illumina HiSeq 4000. CDR3 regions were amplified by Arm-PCR with iRepertoire HTBI primers to construct TCR beta libraries. Before sequencing, the PCR products underwent gel purification. As for how the authors treated the data: A total of fewer than 70 TRBV and 14 TRBJ segments were identified across samples and were used for gene usage analysis of CDR3 amino acid clonotypes. COPE and FqMerger were used to merge the filtered high-quality paired reads into contigs. BLAST was used to align contigs to IMGT TRBV, TRBD and TRBJ reference genes, with CDR3 defined following IMGT. Clonotypes above 0.1% frequency were classified as highly expanded clones. Shannon entropy served as the measure of repertoire diversity, while the Gini coefficient captured V-J evenness. Public clonotypes were defined as clonotypes shared by more than one individual. The public sequencing data were trimmed at Q25 with fastp and processed into clonotypes with MiXCR by TCRdb, which kept only in-frame beta chains. Rows with one shared CDR3 protein collapse into an entry with the most common genes and DNA. The V and J calls, along with clone size, are taken from TCRdb and not from the paper's own processing. The sample includes about 530,000 distinct CDR3 sequences, with about 16% observed a single time. Of the sample, just under 25% falls within the top ten clones.

For CDR1 and CDR2, the germline V gene lists SGDLS and YYNGEE. From the cysteine through the phenylalanine, the CDR3 covers 15 amino acids. The sequence is cut down to CDR3 DNA, 45 bases in frame from base 1. V is pared back by 0 bases and J by 4 bases, with 13 bases lying between the germline termini. These same data were also listed under a study on T cells in Graves' hyperthyroidism and ophthalmopathy. As the second paper documents: Stable Graves' hyperthyroidism was defined as the absence of progression to ophthalmopathy over 18 months of follow-up. Hyperthyroidism patients were newly diagnosed, with disease duration under 2 months, and aged 18 to 65 years. Exclusion was applied to patients with uncontrolled infections, other autoimmune diseases, pregnancy or lactation. Diagnoses were established on the basis of clinical symptoms, serum thyroxine and TRAb, thyroid ultrasound, and orbital computed tomography. For the first round of RT-PCR on the TCR CDR3, the HTBI primer set was used together with the Qiagen OneStep RT-PCR kit. Most expanded thyroid clonotypes (frequency above 0.001) were also detected in blood, suggesting blood repertoires may reflect thyroid immune responses. Ophthalmopathy was separated from stable hyperthyroidism by a 13 V-J signature model, with 85% to 90% sensitivity and about 81% specificity obtained in cross-validation and 80%/75% obtained in testing. In validation, progression to ophthalmopathy was predicted by the model with roughly 71% sensitivity and nearly 75% specificity, a median of approximately 6.5 months before onset. To identify distinguishing TCR V-J signatures, a discovery cohort of some 100 patients was used, comprising 40 to 45 with Graves' ophthalmopathy and around 57 with stable Graves' hyperthyroidism. Prospective prediction of ophthalmopathy was tested in an independent validation cohort of 18 to 20 hyperthyroidism patients and 15 to 17 patients who later progressed to ophthalmopathy. The 75 to 100 discovery patients were randomly split 7:3 into training and test sets. Thyroid tissue and blood T-cell repertoires from six Graves' hyperthyroidism patients were also compared in the study. After blood sampling, hyperthyroidism patients were treated with methimazole at a starting dose of 30 mg daily, and ophthalmopathy patients were treated with high-dose intravenous methylprednisolone. Libraries were constructed in a second round of multiplex PCR, after which size selection and purification were performed. The libraries were sequenced on an Illumina HiSeq2000 using paired-end 100 bp reads. SOAPnuke was used to process the raw data, removing reads that contained adapters or uncalled bases, had a mean Phred below 15, or lacked an exact match to the constant primer or identifier. COPE v1.2.5 was used to merge the high-quality paired reads, and each unique nucleotide sequence was defined as a clonotype. Clonotypes were aligned to IMGT TRBV, TRBD and TRBJ reference segments using MiTCR v1.1. The analysis was restricted to V-J combinations with a frequency above 0.0001, which together covered 99% to 99.2% of the repertoires. The TCS score was defined as the ratio of F50 (clonal expansion) to E x V (chaos), calculated using BLOSUM62-based TCRdist between CDR3 peptides within each V-J. Welch's t-statistics and random forest reduced roughly 540 V-J features to fewer than 15, which were used in a naive Bayes classifier (R e1071). Sample size was not statistically predetermined, and investigators were not blinded to group allocation. TCR Vbeta CDR3 sequencing of 120 to 150 peripheral blood samples (approximately 44 ophthalmopathy, around 80 hyperthyroidism and around 17 progressor patients) is reported in the paper.

This sequence was found in a woman aged 40 to 65 with Graves disease. Donor details come from another sample of the same person, matched by shared clones. This specimen consisted of peripheral blood mononuclear cells (PBMCs), obtained at new diagnosis, from a patient treated with antithyroid drugs. Recombination joined TRBV9 with TRBJ1-1; TRBD1 might be the D gene, on 5 matching bases. The sequenced DNA: TGTGCCAGCAGCGTAGCTGGGGGGAGTAGCACTGAAGCTTTCTTT. The encoded protein is CASSVAGGSSTEAFF.